These T cell receptor beta chains were read from a single sample in a study of blood T cell repertoires in COVID-19. Clones were sequenced by immunoSEQ multiplex PCR, and TCRdb holds only the in-frame ones, with some missing. The sample has approximately 220,000 clones; approximately 83% are singletons. Sequencing was done on a sample of PBMCs or T cells enriched from blood (not recorded which). The receptor source for this set is a woman aged 40 to 50 who had been exposed to COVID-19. The CDR3 runs from the conserved cysteine through the conserved F or W. A D gene is named only where the DNA matches it firmly. The listing skips clone size in some rows; elsewhere it reads once, few, many or a size class.

size	D	V	length	J	CDR3	DNA
-	-	TRBV14	12	TRBJ2-2	CASSQATGELFF	TGTGCCAGCAGCCAAGCAACCGGGGAGCTGTTTTTT
-	-	TRBV7-6	16	TRBJ1-1	CASSSGVGQGYTEAFF	TGTGCCAGCAGCTCAGGGGTAGGGCAGGGATACACTGAAGCTTTCTTT
-	-	TRBV9	14	TRBJ2-1	CASSVVAGIDEQFF	TGTGCCAGCAGCGTAGTGGCGGGGATAGATGAGCAGTTCTTC
once	TRBD1	TRBV5-1	17	TRBJ1-4	CASSLEGTGAPNEKLFF	TGCGCCAGCAGCTTGGAAGGGACAGGGGCACCAAATGAAAAACTGTTTTTT
-	TRBD1	TRBV27	15	TRBJ1-1	CASSLSHTGDTEAFF	TGTGCCAGCAGTTTATCCCATACAGGGGACACTGAAGCTTTCTTT
-	-	TRBV27	15	TRBJ1-3	CASSLSQASGNTIYF	TGTGCCAGCAGTTTATCTCAGGCCTCTGGAAACACCATATATTTT
-	-	TRBV7-9	17	TRBJ1-3	CASTYPLTVLSGNTIYF	TGTGCCAGCACCTACCCGTTAACAGTTCTCTCTGGAAACACCATATATTTT
-	TRBD1	TRBV6-5	15	TRBJ2-7	CASSYDRDSSYEQYF	TGTGCCAGCAGTTACGATCGGGACAGCTCCTACGAGCAGTACTTC
-	TRBD2	TRBV28	17	TRBJ2-5	CASSTSGASGGAETQYF	TGTGCCAGCAGTACGAGCGGGGCTAGCGGGGGGGCGGAGACCCAGTACTTC
-	-	TRBV9	14	TRBJ2-2	CASSSRRTPGSCFF	-
-	TRBD2	TRBV19	15	TRBJ2-7	CASSILAGASYEQYF	TGTGCCAGTAGTATCCTAGCGGGGGCTTCCTACGAGCAGTACTTC
-	-	TRBV7-9	16	TRBJ1-3	CASSLATRSSGNTIYF	TGTGCCAGCAGCTTAGCGACGCGGAGCTCTGGAAACACCATATATTTT
once	-	TRBV5-6	14	TRBJ1-4	CASSTTREGEKLFF	TGTGCCAGCAGCACGACCAGGGAGGGTGAAAAACTGTTTTTT
-	TRBD1	TRBV11-2	13	TRBJ2-5	CASSLDRGETQYF	TGTGCCAGCAGCTTAGACAGGGGGGAGACCCAGTACTTC
-	-	TRBV30	13	TRBJ2-1	CAWSTVMYNEQFF	TGTGCCTGGAGTACAGTAATGTACAATGAGCAGTTCTTC
-	TRBD1	TRBV4-2	16	TRBJ2-7	CASSQGTGQGGYEQYF	TGTGCCAGCAGCCAAGGAACCGGACAGGGCGGCTACGAGCAGTACTTC
-	-	TRBV18	15	TRBJ2-7	CASSPPSVEPYEQYF	TGTGCCAGCTCACCCCCGAGTGTAGAACCCTACGAGCAGTACTTC
-	TRBD2	TRBV19	15	TRBJ2-1	CASSGKSGGAREQFF	TGTGCCAGTAGTGGAAAAAGCGGGGGGGCCAGGGAGCAGTTCTTC
-	TRBD2	TRBV7-9	19	TRBJ2-1	CASSLCLLAGDSCYNEQFF	TGTGCCAGCAGCTTATGCCTTCTAGCGGGGGACAGTTGCTACAATGAGCAGTTCTTC
-	-	TRBV3-1/TRBV3-2	15	TRBJ2-5	CASSSPWAAQETQYF	TGTGCCAGCAGCTCGCCTTGGGCAGCCCAAGAGACCCAGTACTTC
-	-	TRBV18	13	TRBJ2-7	CASSPGPFYEQYF	TGTGCCAGCTCACCGGGCCCCTTCTACGAGCAGTACTTC
-	-	TRBV2	14	TRBJ1-1	CASSEVRGRGEAFF	TGTGCCAGCAGTGAAGTCAGGGGACGAGGTGAAGCTTTCTTT
-	TRBD2	TRBV4-3	18	TRBJ2-2	CASSQGWLAGGHTGELFF	TGCGCCAGCAGCCAAGGATGGCTAGCGGGGGGTCACACCGGGGAGCTGTTTTTT
few	-	TRBV19	12	TRBJ1-1	CASSGSDREAFF	TGTGCCAGTAGTGGAAGCGACAGGGAAGCTTTCTTT
-	-	TRBV14	14	TRBJ1-4	CASSQSGNREKLFF	TGTGCCAGCAGCCAATCCGGGAATCGGGAAAAACTGTTTTTT
few	TRBD2	TRBV5-1	17	TRBJ2-1	CASSLARFGGEYNEQFF	TGCGCCAGCAGCTTGGCCAGATTCGGGGGGGAGTACAATGAGCAGTTCTTC
-	-	TRBV27	15	TRBJ1-5	CASSFGQGGHQPQHF	TGTGCCAGCAGTTTCGGGCAGGGAGGACATCAGCCCCAGCATTTT
-	TRBD1	TRBV18	14	TRBJ2-7	CASSQTGSPYEQYF	TGTGCCAGCTCGCAGACAGGGTCCCCCTACGAGCAGTACTTC
-	TRBD1	TRBV25-1	15	TRBJ2-2	CASTPGQVGPGELFF	TGTGCCAGCACCCCGGGACAGGTGGGTCCCGGGGAGCTGTTTTTT
-	TRBD1	TRBV3-1/TRBV3-2	12	TRBJ1-1	CASSPRTGEAFF	TGTGCCAGCAGCCCTAGGACAGGTGAAGCTTTCTTT
-	TRBD1	TRBV5-4	17	TRBJ2-6	CASSRGTGRTGANVLTF	TGTGCCAGCAGCAGAGGGACAGGGAGGACGGGGGCCAACGTCCTGACTTTC
-	TRBD1	TRBV7-9	16	TRBJ1-3	CASSPRTGGAGNTIYF	TGTGCCAGCAGCCCTCGGACAGGGGGCGCCGGAAACACCATATATTTT
-	TRBD1	TRBV7-3	16	TRBJ1-2	CASSLISGQAEYGYTF	TGTGCCAGCAGCTTAATCTCCGGACAGGCGGAATATGGCTACACCTTC
-	TRBD1	TRBV3-1/TRBV3-2	13	TRBJ2-7	CASSDFDRDEQYF	TGTGCCAGCAGCGATTTCGACAGGGACGAGCAGTACTTC
-	TRBD2	TRBV9	18	TRBJ2-3	CASSARLAGGLGTDTQYF	TGTGCCAGCAGTGCTAGACTAGCGGGGGGTTTGGGCACAGATACGCAGTATTTT
-	TRBD1	TRBV9	15	TRBJ2-5	CASSDGTGWQETQYF	TGTGCCAGCAGCGATGGGACAGGGTGGCAAGAGACCCAGTACTTC
-	TRBD1	TRBV23-1	17	TRBJ1-6	CASSHPGTGFKGSPLHF	TGCGCCAGCAGTCACCCCGGGACAGGGTTTAAGGGTTCACCCCTCCACTTT
-	-	TRBV5-1	15	TRBJ1-3	CASSLTTASGNTIYF	TGCGCCAGCAGCTTAACGACAGCCTCTGGAAACACCATATATTTT
few	TRBD1	TRBV3-1/TRBV3-2	14	TRBJ1-6	CASSRTGVDSPLHF	TGTGCCAGCAGCCGGACAGGGGTAGATTCACCCCTCCACTTT
once	-	TRBV25-1	13	TRBJ1-6	CASSRGEDSPLHF	TGTGCCAGCAGTAGGGGCGAGGATTCACCCCTCCACTTT
-	TRBD2	TRBV7-2	15	TRBJ2-3	CASSLTSGGANTQYF	TGTGCCAGCAGCTTAACCAGCGGGGGGGCAAATACGCAGTATTTT
-	-	TRBV7-2	16	TRBJ2-2	CASSLGQDGNTGELFF	TGTGCCAGCAGCTTAGGACAGGATGGGAACACCGGGGAGCTGTTTTTT
-	TRBD1	TRBV14	16	TRBJ1-2	CASSPPGQHYLYGYTF	TGTGCCAGCAGCCCACCGGGACAGCATTATCTATATGGCTACACCTTC
-	-	TRBV7-9	13	TRBJ1-1	CASSFERETEAFF	TGTGCCAGCAGCTTCGAACGGGAAACTGAAGCTTTCTTT